The clone carrying this TCR beta chain came up a few times. Measured with immunoSEQ multiplex PCR; TCRdb has only the in-frame clones, and not every one. The table shows around 83,000 clones, with over 85% occurring only once. These data are taken from a study of technical replicates of blood from several donors. The CDR3 totals 15 residues. The V end was cut by 4 bases, the J end by 4 bases, with 14 bases between. The J gene is TRBJ1-3, the V gene TRBV23-1; a possible D gene is TRBD1 (5 bases). TRBV23-1 is recorded as an ORF, its role being uncertain. This clonotype was sampled from a human donor in good health. Specimen: T cells isolated from PBMCs. The CDR3 protein is CASSLQALVGNTIYF. CDR3 bases: TGCGCCAGCAGTCTACAGGCATTGGTCGGAAACACCATATATTTT.